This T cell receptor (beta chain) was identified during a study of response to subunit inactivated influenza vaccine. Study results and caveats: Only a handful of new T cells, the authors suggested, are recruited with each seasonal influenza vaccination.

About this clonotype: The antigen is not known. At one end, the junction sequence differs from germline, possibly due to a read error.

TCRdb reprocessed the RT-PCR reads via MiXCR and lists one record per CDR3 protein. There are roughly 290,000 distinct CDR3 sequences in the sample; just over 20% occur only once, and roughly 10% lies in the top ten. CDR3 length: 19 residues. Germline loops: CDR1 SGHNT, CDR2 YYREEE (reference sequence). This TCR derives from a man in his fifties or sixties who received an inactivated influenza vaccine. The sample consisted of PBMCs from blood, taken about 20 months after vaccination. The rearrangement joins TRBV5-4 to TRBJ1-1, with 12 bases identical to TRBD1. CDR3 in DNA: TGTGCCAGCACCTTGGGTCTAACCGGGACAGGGGGCAAGAACACTGAAGCTTTCTTT. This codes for CASTLGLTGTGGKNTEAFF.